This T cell receptor beta chain stems from a study of blood T cell repertoires in COVID-19. Study information: T cells, B-cell-depleted T cells, or PBMCs provided the cDNA or gDNA that served as material.

Per the original methods: How many nucleated cells were present was estimated from reference gene primer amplification. This table comes from immunoSEQ multiplex PCR, and its TCRdb copy is limited to in-frame clones, with some not included. V, J and clone size are taken as reported in that table, and D and trimming were inferred from the DNA itself. The data hold about 250,000 clones, with over 75% observed a single time. This study enrolled people aged roughly 18 to 89 from roughly 24 US geographic areas. Symptom resolution, clearance, or two negative PCRs marked the recovered donors of Cohort 3. Germline-derived CDR1 and CDR2 are SGHTA and FQGNSA. The CDR3 sequence is 12 residues long. Between the trimmed V and J ends, which lost 1 base and 9 bases, there was a span of 7 bases.

The chain carries TRBV7-2 and TRBJ2-1; a weak D match, TRBD1 (5 bases). The sample taken for sequencing was PBMCs or T cells enriched from blood (not recorded which). The source of this sequence is a man in his forties or fifties who had recovered from COVID-19. The CDR3 loop reads CASSLVGVEQFF. Written as DNA, the CDR3 is TGTGCCAGCAGCTTAGTAGGGGTTGAGCAGTTCTTC.